Presented here are 12 T cell receptor beta chains from one specimen sequenced in a study of blood T cell repertoires in COVID-19. Using immunoSEQ multiplex PCR, the repertoire was profiled, and TCRdb retains in-frame clones only, with some absent. The data hold about 65,000 clones, with over 85% observed a single time. The sample was peripheral blood. The receptors come from a man between 60 and 70 years old with acute or convalescent COVID-19.

V usage is TRBV14 and J usage is TRBJ2-3; tentatively, D is TRBD2 (6 bases). The CDR3 contains 13 residues. The V and J ends lost 6 bases and 5 bases respectively, with 12 bases between them. CDR1 and CDR2 from the germline V gene are SGHDN and FVKESK. The CDR3 loop reads CASRHGGEDTQYF. As DNA, the CDR3 is TGTGCCAGCAGACATGGAGGGGAAGATACGCAGTATTTT.

CDR3 DNA sequence: TGTGCCAGCAGTTATAGAAGACAGGGGGGGACAGATGGCTACACCTTC. It codes for CASSYRRQGGTDGYTF. This chain uses TRBV6-6 with TRBJ1-2; the match to TRBD1 covers 9 bases. The trim removed 3 bases at V and 6 bases at J, leaving 11 bases unmatched. In germline, CDR1 is MNHNY, CDR2 SVGAGI (reference sequence). The CDR3 runs to 16 residues.

V usage is TRBV3-1 (or the pseudogene TRBV3-2) and J usage is TRBJ2-3, with D uncertain. Germline CDR1 reads LGHDT; CDR2 reads YNNKEL (reference sequence). This CDR3 comprises 11 residues. Trimming removed 4 bases at V and 4 bases at J, with 3 bases between. CDR3 in amino acids: CASSLADTQYF. The CDR3 DNA is TGTGCCAGCAGCCTAGCAGATACGCAGTATTTT.

The rearrangement links TRBV2 to TRBJ1-2, with D unresolved. The V gene's germline CDR1 is SNHLY and CDR2 FYNNEI. Trimming stripped 6 bases from V and 5 bases from J, with 10 bases between. CDR3 length: 12 amino acids. CDR3 nucleotide sequence: TGTGCCAGCAGGCTCGACTGGTATGGCTACACCTTC. It encodes CASRLDWYGYTF.

V is TRBV7-3 and J is TRBJ1-1; the D is unclear. Trimming removed 5 bases from V and 1 base from J, with 8 bases in between. The CDR3 runs 13 residues. Per germline, CDR1 SGHTA and CDR2 FQGTGA. CDR3 region: CASSQTWNTEAFF. The CDR3 DNA follows: TGTGCCAGCAGCCAAACTTGGAACACTGAAGCTTTCTTT.

The chain couples TRBV12-3 or TRBV12-4 to TRBJ2-7; 8 nucleotides align to TRBD1. The CDR3 length is 13 residues. V lost 8 bases, J lost 6 bases, and 9 bases stayed unmatched. CDR3 region: CASSLGTGGEQYF. DNA for the CDR3: TGTGCCAGCTCCCTGGGGACAGGAGGCGAGCAGTACTTC.

This chain links TRBV3-1 (or the pseudogene TRBV3-2) with TRBJ2-1, with 12 bases aligning to TRBD2. With V trimmed by 4 bases and J by 9 bases, 10 bases remained unmatched. CDR1 LGHDT and CDR2 YNNKEL come from the germline V gene (reference sequence). This CDR3 spans 16 amino acids. The CDR3 spells CASSRSRLAGVSEQFF. The CDR3 DNA follows: TGTGCCAGCAGCCGATCCCGACTAGCGGGGGTTAGTGAGCAGTTCTTC.

The J gene is TRBJ2-2, the V gene TRBV6-1, with unresolved D. This CDR3 spans 14 amino acids. Germline V CDR1 and CDR2: MNHNS, SASEGT. V was clipped by 3 bases and J by 1 base, with 6 bases between them. CDR3 coding DNA: TGTGCCAGCAGTGACGACTTGAACACCGGGGAGCTGTTTTTT. As protein: CASSDDLNTGELFF.

This clone was counted between two and nine times. CDR3 sequence (DNA): TGTGCCAGCACCCAGACAGGGGTTGATACCGGGGAGCTGTTTTTT. Its protein is CASTQTGVDTGELFF. The chain couples TRBV25-1 to TRBJ2-2, with 8 bases identical to TRBD1. The length of the CDR3 is 15 residues. Germline V CDR1 and CDR2: MGHDK, SYGVNS. J was trimmed by 5 bases and V by 7 bases; bases with no gene match: 9.

This chain joins TRBV6-5 and TRBJ2-3; possible D gene TRBD2, 5 bases. Germline V lookup: CDR1 MNHEY, CDR2 SVGAGI. Deletions cut 6 bases from V and 7 bases from J, with 14 bases between. CDR3 size: 13 residues. The CDR3: CASSAEPGNTQYF. In nucleotides, the CDR3 is TGTGCCAGCAGCGCGGAGCCGGGGAATACGCAGTATTTT.

The V call is TRBV5-6, the J call TRBJ2-1, with D perhaps matching TRBD2 (5 bases). CDR3 length equals 15 residues. V was cut by 3 bases and J by 6 bases, with 16 bases left in between. Germline V gives CDR1 SGHDT, CDR2 YYEEEE. CDR3 bases: TGTGCCAGCAGCTGGTCGGAGACTACCCTCAATGAGCAGTTCTTC. Translated: CASSWSETTLNEQFF.

V usage is TRBV10-3 and J usage is TRBJ2-6; TRBD1 aligns across 7 bases. In germline, CDR1 is ENHRY, CDR2 SYGVKD. With 6 bases clipped from V and 11 bases from J, the junction kept 7 bases outside the gene matches. The CDR3 runs to 13 residues. CDR3 residues: CAIRPTGPDVLTF. In DNA, the CDR3 is TGTGCCATCAGACCGACAGGGCCAGACGTCCTGACTTTC.